These T cell receptor beta chains were read from a single sample in a study of HIV-infected patients and healthy controls. A single record per CDR3 protein comes from TCRdb applying MiXCR to the 5' RACE reads. The repertoire holds about 14,000 distinct CDR3 sequences, with 9% to 10% as singletons. The sequencing sample was made of blood. The receptors stem from an adult in good health. CDR3s leave out the opening cysteine and the closing phenylalanine or tryptophan.

J,V,CDR3
TRBJ1-1,TRBV14,ASSQFGGNTEAF
TRBJ2-7,TRBV24-1,ATSEAGGDEQY
TRBJ1-1,TRBV7-9,ASSAEKLTEAF
TRBJ2-3,TRBV5-1,ASSQRGQGAADTQY
TRBJ1-1,TRBV19,ASSTSGGGLVNTEAF
TRBJ1-1,TRBV6-6,ASTLGDRSTEAF
TRBJ1-2,TRBV5-6,ASSPEGLRVLVYGYT
TRBJ2-3,TRBV6-5,ASSPDYPDTQY
TRBJ1-5,TRBV19,ASSTTGRRQPQH
TRBJ2-1,TRBV24-1,ATSDRTVRYGSYNEQF
TRBJ1-1,TRBV9,ASSATRNTEAF
TRBJ2-1,TRBV20-1,SASGLAPNGEQF
TRBJ2-3,TRBV7-2,ASSPNGLDTQY
TRBJ2-6,TRBV20-1,SARDLGANVLT
TRBJ2-5,TRBV24-1,ATSDFGAQETQY
TRBJ2-1,TRBV19,ASSMVASGSNEQF
TRBJ1-2,TRBV6-4,ASSDSNRGLPYGYT
TRBJ2-3,TRBV5-1,ASSLSAATDTQY
TRBJ2-1,TRBV12-3/TRBV12-4,ASSLPRGRDEQF
TRBJ1-1,TRBV12-3/TRBV12-4,ASRVWRGTEAF
TRBJ2-3,TRBV6-2/TRBV6-3,ASRTYYPSTDTQY
TRBJ2-5,TRBV29-1,SAFRELQETQY
TRBJ2-5,TRBV11-1,ASSPGRRWETQY
TRBJ1-6,TRBV2,ASSDPAPLH